This T cell receptor beta chain was sequenced during a study of blood T cells in healthy people across ages. The V gene end was trimmed by 7 bases and the J gene end by 4 bases; junction bases not matched to a gene: 7. CDR3 length: 13 residues. Per the germline V gene, CDR1 is SGHTA and CDR2 is FQGNSA. The use of a sample-barcoded 5' primer and a J-beta primer mix characterized a second PCR of roughly 6 to 12 cycles. TCRdb re-called the 5' RACE reads through MiXCR, storing one row per CDR3 protein. The table shows approximately 760,000 distinct CDR3 sequences, with around 25% occurring only once. The authors drew around 11 milliliters of peripheral blood from each donor. The same data also went into a second study, on T cells of mothers and their children. That paper states: Each mother gave over 8 million TCR beta CDR3 reads; each child, roughly 3 million. Mothers and children who were related shared slightly more overlap than unrelated pairs, but not significantly more.

The receptor's source is a boy aged 5-17 years in good health. The chain employs TRBV7-2 and TRBJ2-7; 7 nucleotides match TRBD1. Input material: blood. CDR3 DNA: TGTGCCAGCAACGCCTCAGGGGGATACGAGCAGTACTTC. It translates to CASNASGGYEQYF.